The rows below give T cell receptor beta chains drawn from one sample of a study of T cells after yellow fever vaccination. MiXCR was run by TCRdb on the 5' RACE reads, yielding one entry per CDR3 protein. The table includes approximately 150,000 distinct CDR3 sequences, 6.5% to 8.5% detected once. The starting material was CD4+ T cells sorted from PBMCs, obtained 5 days after the yellow fever booster vaccination. These receptors came from a man between 25 and 39 years old who received the YFV17D yellow fever vaccine. CDR3s include the opening cysteine and the closing phenylalanine or tryptophan. The D gene is left open where the match is weak. Clone size, where shown, is once, few, many, or a class for clones that have expanded.

abundance,j_gene,d_gene,v_gene,CDR3nt,CDR3aa
NA,TRBJ2-7,NA,TRBV18,TGTGCCAGCTCACCGTGGGGTGGGGAGCAGTACTTC,CASSPWGGEQYF
many,TRBJ2-5,TRBD2,TRBV7-8,TGTGCCAGCGCCGGACTAGCGGGAAGAGAAGAGACCCAGTACTTC,CASAGLAGREETQYF
many,TRBJ2-3,NA,TRBV4-3,TGCGCCAGCAGCCAAGGTCCGGGAAGCACAGATACGCAGTATTTT,CASSQGPGSTDTQYF
many,TRBJ2-2,NA,TRBV5-1,TGCGCCAGCAGCTTAGGCAGCTACCTCACCGGGGAGCTGTTTTTT,CASSLGSYLTGELFF
many,TRBJ2-3,TRBD2,TRBV20-1,TGCAGTGTCAAGCGGGATGGCACAGATACGCAGTATTTT,CSVKRDGTDTQYF
few,TRBJ2-1,TRBD2,TRBV3-1,TGTGCCAGCAGCCAACTAGCGGTTGAGCAGTTCTTC,CASSQLAVEQFF
many,TRBJ1-5,NA,TRBV7-9,TGTGCCAGCAGCGTTGCCGCGGGCAATCAGCCCCAGCATTTT,CASSVAAGNQPQHF
many,TRBJ2-3,NA,TRBV20-1,TGCAGCCGCCGGCGTGGGTTCACAGATACGCAGTATTTT,CSRRRGFTDTQYF
few,TRBJ1-5,NA,TRBV30,TGTGCCTGCCAAGGGGCAGATAGCAATCAGCCCCAGCATTTT,CACQGADSNQPQHF
NA,TRBJ2-1,TRBD2,TRBV5-6,TGTGCCAGCGTTAGGTCGGGAGGGCCTAAAAACTACGATGAGCAGTTCTTC,CASVRSGGPKNYDEQFF
many,TRBJ2-7,TRBD1,TRBV29-1,TGCAGCGTTGAAGAAAGGACAGGGAGCTACGAGCAGTACTTC,CSVEERTGSYEQYF
many,TRBJ2-3,TRBD2,TRBV5-4,TGTGCCAGCAGCTTCACTAGCGGGAAATACACAGATACGCAGTATTTT,CASSFTSGKYTDTQYF
many,TRBJ2-7,NA,TRBV25-1,TGTGCCAGCAGCTTCACGGCGTTAATAAACGAGCAGTACTTC,CASSFTALINEQYF
many,TRBJ2-3,TRBD2,TRBV5-5,TGTGCCAGCAGCTTAATAGCGGGAGTTGATACGCAGTATTTT,CASSLIAGVDTQYF
many,TRBJ2-3,TRBD2,TRBV7-2,TGTGCCAGCAGCTCGCTAGCGGGATATAGGATGCAGTATTTT,CASSSLAGYRMQYF
many,TRBJ2-1,NA,TRBV29-1,TGCAGCGTTGAAGACGGAGGTATTGAGCAGTTCTTC,CSVEDGGIEQFF
NA,TRBJ2-6,NA,TRBV9,TGTGCCAGCACACGGACACCACAAGGACCAAGCTCTGGGGCCAACGTCCTGACTTTC,CASTRTPQGPSSGANVLTF
many,TRBJ2-3,NA,TRBV24-1,TGTGCCACCAGTCAAGCGGTATCGGGGTCTAGCACAGATACGCAGTATTTT,CATSQAVSGSSTDTQYF
many,TRBJ2-5,NA,TRBV5-4,TGTGCCAGCAGCTTGGTGAAGAACCAAGAGACCCAGTACTTC,CASSLVKNQETQYF
many,TRBJ2-1,NA,TRBV5-1,TGCGCCAGCAGCTTGGCGGGGCGCTCCTACAATGAGCAGTTCTTC,CASSLAGRSYNEQFF
many,TRBJ2-7,TRBD1,TRBV5-1,TGCGCCAGCAGCTTCGCGGGACAGGATTTCTACGAGCAGTACTTC,CASSFAGQDFYEQYF
many,TRBJ2-5,NA,TRBV29-1,TGCAGCGTTTTGGGGGAAGAGGAGACCCAGTACTTC,CSVLGEEETQYF
many,TRBJ1-2,NA,TRBV7-2,TGTGCCAGCAGCTTACCCGTCGGGAGCTATGGCTACACCTTC,CASSLPVGSYGYTF
many,TRBJ2-3,NA,TRBV5-5,TGTGCCAGCAGCTTGCTTCCAGAAGGAGATACGCAGTATTTT,CASSLLPEGDTQYF
NA,TRBJ2-1,TRBD2,TRBV30,TGTGCCTGGAGTCTACTAGCGGGAAATGAGCAGTTCTTC,CAWSLLAGNEQFF
many,TRBJ2-3,NA,TRBV7-2,TGTGCCACGGCGGGCGGAGGCACAGATACGCAGTATTTT,CATAGGGTDTQYF
few,TRBJ2-2,NA,TRBV29-1,TGCAGCGTGGGCCCTAACACCGGGGAGCTGTTTTTT,CSVGPNTGELFF
many,TRBJ2-3,NA,TRBV7-2,TGTGCCAGCAGTCCTCAGACGGATACGCAGTATTTT,CASSPQTDTQYF
many,TRBJ2-1,NA,TRBV25-1,TGTGCCAGCATTTCATTCTCCTACAATGAGCAGTTCTTC,CASISFSYNEQFF
NA,TRBJ2-7,NA,TRBV7-2,TGTGCCAGCAGCTTACTCGCAGAGACAAACGAGCAGTACTTC,CASSLLAETNEQYF
many,TRBJ2-7,NA,TRBV10-3,TGTGCCATCAGAGGGGAAGGCGAGCAGTACTTC,CAIRGEGEQYF
NA,TRBJ2-5,NA,TRBV12-3/TRBV12-4,TGTGCCAGCAGTCCCGACAGATCGCAAGAGACCCAGTACTTC,CASSPDRSQETQYF
many,TRBJ2-7,TRBD2,TRBV6-5,TGTGCCAGCAGTTACTCGTCTAGCGGGGCCCACGAGCAGTACTTC,CASSYSSSGAHEQYF
many,TRBJ1-1,TRBD1,TRBV10-3,TGTGCCATCAGTCGACAGGGTCAGATCACTGAAGCTTTCTTT,CAISRQGQITEAFF
many,TRBJ1-5,NA,TRBV7-9,TGTGCCAGCAGCTTAGGGTTGGGCAGCAATCAGCCCCAGCATTTT,CASSLGLGSNQPQHF
many,TRBJ2-7,TRBD2,TRBV20-1,TGCAGTGCTAGCCGTACTAGCGGGGTCGAGCAGTACTTC,CSASRTSGVEQYF
few,TRBJ2-3,NA,TRBV10-2,TGCGCCAGCAGTGAGTCGAGGGGGGGGTTTACAGATACGCAGTATTTT,CASSESRGGFTDTQYF
many,TRBJ2-7,NA,TRBV7-2,TGTGCCAGCAGCTTAGCGAGACCTCCTAAGGAGCAGTACTTC,CASSLARPPKEQYF
many,TRBJ2-1,NA,TRBV6-2/TRBV6-3,TGTGCCAGCAGTATCTACAGAGAGCAGTTCTTC,CASSIYREQFF